These 27 T cell receptor beta chains originate from one sample sequenced in a study of T cell changes during pregnancy in multiple sclerosis. Produced via immunoSEQ multiplex PCR; TCRdb's table is partial and in-frame only. Here the sample spans some 87,000 clones, over 80% being singletons. Specimen: peripheral blood, collected in the first trimester of pregnancy. The source of these receptors is a female donor with multiple sclerosis, enrolled in a pregnancy study.

The gene calls are TRBV6-5 and TRBJ1-5; 7 bases agree with TRBD1. Germline CDR1 and CDR2: MNHEY and SVGAGI. The CDR3 contains 14 residues. Trimming removed 5 bases from V and 5 bases from J; junction bases left unmatched: 6. CDR3 in DNA: TGTGCCAGCAGTCACACAACAGGGGATCAGCCCCAGCATTTT. Translating gives CASSHTTGDQPQHF.

This clone came up once. This CDR3 is CASSPLGVGMNTEAFF. CDR3 DNA sequence: TGTGCCAGCAGCCCCCTCGGGGTAGGGATGAACACTGAAGCTTTCTTT. The rearrangement joins TRBV4-2 to TRBJ1-1; D gene ambiguous. The CDR3 extends over 16 amino acids. Per the germline V gene, CDR1 is LGHNA and CDR2 is YNFKEQ. Deletions cut 4 bases from V and 0 bases from J, with 15 bases between.

This clone occurred once. The chain uses TRBV4-2 and TRBJ1-2; possibly TRBD1 for D (6 bases). The germline V gene has CDR1 LGHNA and CDR2 YNFKEQ. The CDR3 totals 15 residues. Deletions cut 0 bases from V and 5 bases from J, with 13 bases between. In DNA, the CDR3 is TGTGCCAGCAGCCAAGATACCGGGACACTTTATGGCTACACCTTC. This translates into CASSQDTGTLYGYTF.

The count of this clone is one. This rearrangement joins TRBV5-4 to TRBJ1-4, with 9 bases lining up with TRBD1. Germline V gene sequence: CDR1 SGHNT, CDR2 YYREEE (reference sequence). This CDR3 has 13 residues. V lost 7 bases, J lost 5 bases, and 3 bases stayed unmatched. CDR3 DNA: TGTGCCAGCTCAGGGACAGGGAATGAAAAACTGTTTTTT. This codes for CASSGTGNEKLFF.

The chain employs TRBV28 and TRBJ2-5, with 7 positions matching TRBD1. The germline gives CDR1 MDHEN, CDR2 SYDVKM. The length of the CDR3 is 15 residues. V trimming: 1 base; J trimming: 5 bases; junction bases outside the gene matches: 7. CDR3 in DNA: TGTGCCAGCAGTTTATTAGGGGGCGGGCAGGAGACCCAGTACTTC. Translating it yields CASSLLGGGQETQYF.

The V gene is TRBV15, the J gene TRBJ2-5; D is ambiguous. The end of the DNA fits TRBJ2-7 better, so the J call may be wrong. In germline, CDR1 is LNHNV, CDR2 YYDKDF (reference sequence). The CDR3 has 12 amino acids. DNA for the CDR3: TGTGCCACCAGCGGGCAGACCTACGAGCAGTACTTC. Translated, it gives CATSGQTYEQYF.

The rearrangement uses TRBV2 and TRBJ2-1; 14 bases agree with TRBD2. CDR1 is SNHLY and CDR2 is FYNNEI in the germline V gene. Losses at the gene ends were 8 bases for V and 8 bases for J; bases not matched to a gene: 8. This CDR3 is built from 15 residues. CDR3 in DNA: TGTGCCAGCTCGGGACTAGCGGGAGTGCGTTATGAGCAGTTCTTC. As protein: CASSGLAGVRYEQFF.

The chain combines TRBV29-1 with TRBJ2-5; TRBD2 agrees at 11 bases. This CDR3 is 13 amino acids long. After removal of 5 bases from V and 4 bases from J, the junction contained 3 bases not matched to a gene. Germline V gene lookup returns CDR1 SQVTM and CDR2 ANQGSEA. CDR3 amino acids: CSVLGLAGETQYF. CDR3 bases: TGCAGCGTTCTCGGACTAGCGGGAGAGACCCAGTACTTC.

The V gene is TRBV6-6, the J gene TRBJ2-7; TRBD1 might be the D (6 bases). The V and J ends lost 4 bases and 4 bases respectively, with 20 bases between them. Per the germline V gene, CDR1 is MNHNY and CDR2 is SVGAGI (reference sequence). The CDR3 is 16 amino acids. CDR3 sequence: CASSSPQTGNTYEQYF. The CDR3 nucleotides are TGTGCCAGCAGTTCCCCCCAGACAGGAAATACTTACGAGCAGTACTTC.

This chain joins TRBV2 and TRBJ1-2, with D unclear. Germline V gene lookup returns CDR1 SNHLY and CDR2 FYNNEI. This CDR3 is 19 amino acids long. Trimming removed 3 bases at V and 2 bases at J, with 25 bases between. The DNA for the CDR3 is TGTGCCAGCAGTGACAGAACGCGGGCGGTTACGCGTCGCAACTATGGCTACACCTTC. Protein sequence: CASSDRTRAVTRRNYGYTF.

CDR3 loop: CASSFPGSHTEAFF. CDR3 sequence (DNA): TGTGCCAGCAGCTTTCCAGGATCCCACACTGAAGCTTTCTTT. The chain uses TRBV5-8 and TRBJ1-1; no reliable D call. From germline, CDR1 is SGHTS and CDR2 YDEGEE. Trimming removed 2 bases from V and 3 bases from J, with 11 bases in between. This CDR3 spans 14 amino acids.

The chain joins TRBV15 to TRBJ2-7; perhaps TRBD2 as D (7 bases). Germline V gene data show CDR1 as LNHNV and CDR2 as YYDKDF (reference sequence). The CDR3 spans 15 residues. Trimming cost V 0 bases and J 6 bases, with 15 bases left between them. This chain's CDR3 is CATSRDLGGGREQYF. The CDR3 region has the DNA TGTGCCACCAGCAGAGACCTAGGGGGGGGGCGCGAGCAGTACTTC.

The CDR3 nucleotides are TGTGCCAGCAGTTTATTACTAGCGGGAGGGCCCTACGAGCAGTACTTC. Protein sequence: CASSLLLAGGPYEQYF. This chain connects TRBV27 to TRBJ2-7, with 13 bases fitting TRBD2. Germline CDR1 is MNHEY and CDR2 is SMNVEV (reference sequence). V lost 1 base to trimming and J lost 2 bases; unmatched junction nucleotides: 2. The CDR3 loop spans 16 amino acids.

The V call is TRBV29-1, the J call TRBJ2-1; 12 bases agree with TRBD2. Germline CDR1 SQVTM, CDR2 ANQGSEA. The CDR3 runs to 13 residues. J lost 10 bases, V lost 6 bases, and 7 bases had no gene match. In DNA form, the CDR3 reads TGCAGCGTGCGACTAGCGGGAGTGGTGGAGCAGTTCTTC. This codes for CSVRLAGVVEQFF.

This clone was counted once. V and J are TRBV4-3 and TRBJ2-2, with 10 bases matching TRBD2. With 0 bases clipped from V and 0 bases from J, the junction kept 4 bases outside the gene matches. Germline CDR1 LGHNA, CDR2 YSLEER. This CDR3 has 18 amino acids. CDR3 region: CASSQETSGVPNTGELFF. The CDR3 nucleotides are TGCGCCAGCAGCCAAGAAACTAGCGGGGTCCCGAACACCGGGGAGCTGTTTTTT.

The rearrangement links TRBV7-2 to TRBJ2-3, with 12 bases matching TRBD2. The CDR3 consists of 18 residues. J gave up 1 base and V 7 bases, and 12 bases lay outside the gene matches. Germline V gene data show CDR1 as SGHTA and CDR2 as FQGNSA. The DNA for the CDR3 is TGTGCCAGCACCCCACTAGCGGGAGGTCCCCTGGGCACAGATACGCAGTATTTT. It yields the protein CASTPLAGGPLGTDTQYF.

CDR3 in DNA: TGTGCCAGTAGTTTTGGGACAGGGCACACAGATACGCAGTATTTT. It yields the protein CASSFGTGHTDTQYF. The chain carries TRBV19 and TRBJ2-3, with 9 bases identical to TRBD1. Germline V gene data show CDR1 as LNHDA and CDR2 as SQIVND (reference sequence). V shed 5 bases, J shed 2 bases, and the junction held 5 bases outside the gene matches. This CDR3 spans 15 amino acids. The entire variable domain, with the rest obtained from reference TRBV19 and TRBJ2-3, is as follows: DGGITQSPKYLFRKEGQNVTLSCEQNLNHDAMYWYRQDPGQGLRLIYYSQIVNDFQKGDIAEGYSVSREKKESFPLTVTSAQKNPTAFYLCASSFGTGHTDTQYFGPGTRLTVL.

The chain couples TRBV28 to TRBJ2-1; the D gene is possibly TRBD2 (5 bases). CDR1 and CDR2 (germline): MDHEN, SYDVKM. The CDR3 runs to 16 residues. Trimming stripped 0 bases from V and 0 bases from J, with 9 bases between. The CDR3 reads CASSLWLASSYNEQFF. The CDR3 nucleotides are TGTGCCAGCAGTTTATGGCTAGCCAGCTCCTACAATGAGCAGTTCTTC.

This clone was counted once. The V and J genes are TRBV7-8 and TRBJ2-7, with a weak D call TRBD2 (5 bases). The CDR3 contains 15 residues. CDR1 and CDR2 from the germline V gene are SGHVS and FQNEAQ. V dropped 1 base and J dropped 0 bases, with 10 bases sitting between them. CDR3 loop: CASSLEGSLSYEQYF. The CDR3 region has the DNA TGTGCCAGCAGCTTAGAAGGGAGCCTCTCCTACGAGCAGTACTTC.

Here the CDR3 reads CASSLRGGFSLNTGELFF. In DNA form, the CDR3 reads TGTGCCAGCAGTTTACGAGGCGGGTTTAGTTTGAACACCGGGGAGCTGTTTTTT. The chain has TRBV28 and TRBJ2-2, with D possibly TRBD2 on 5 matching bases. The germline gives CDR1 MDHEN, CDR2 SYDVKM. This CDR3 spans 18 amino acids. Trimming cost V 2 bases and J 1 base, with 17 bases left between them.

This chain connects TRBV7-8 to TRBJ2-1; TRBD2 agrees at 8 bases. V trimming: 6 bases; J trimming: 4 bases; junction bases outside the gene matches: 5. Germline V gives CDR1 SGHVS, CDR2 FQNEAQ. The CDR3 totals 14 residues. The CDR3 DNA follows: TGTGCCAGCAGACTAGCGGAAAGTTACAATGAGCAGTTCTTC. As protein: CASRLAESYNEQFF. The complete variable domain, with remaining parts taken from reference TRBV7-8 and TRBJ2-1, reads GAGVSQSPRYKVAKRGQDVALRCDPISGHVSLFWYQQALGQGPEFLTYFQNEAQLDKSGLPSDRFFAERPEGSVSTLKIQRTQQEDSAVYLCASRLAESYNEQFFGPGTRLTVL.

The chain carries TRBV20-1 and TRBJ1-5, with 7 bases that match TRBD1. The CDR3 length is 11 residues. The trim removed 4 bases at V and 12 bases at J, leaving 6 bases unmatched. Germline CDR1 reads DFQATT; CDR2 reads SNEGSKA (reference sequence). CDR3 DNA sequence: TGCAGTGCTAAGGGGGGACAGAACCAGCATTTT. Translation: CSAKGGQNQHF.

J is TRBJ2-3 and V is TRBV7-6; 9 nucleotides align to TRBD2. Losses at the gene ends were 4 bases for V and 2 bases for J; bases not matched to a gene: 10. Germline V gene sequence: CDR1 SGHVS, CDR2 FNYEAQ. This CDR3 spans 17 amino acids. The CDR3 DNA is TGTGCCAGCAGCTCGGAACATTGGACTAGCGACACAGATACGCAGTATTTT. Amino acids: CASSSEHWTSDTDTQYF.

The genes are TRBV6-1 and TRBJ1-2, with D possibly matching TRBD1 (6 bases). The germline V gene encodes CDR1 MNHNS and CDR2 SASEGT. V lost 7 bases and J 8 bases, leaving 20 bases between the germline ends. There are 14 residues in the CDR3. The CDR3: CASKLTGQTSGYTF. The CDR3 region has the DNA TGTGCCAGCAAATTGACAGGACAAACCTCGGGCTACACCTTC.

The chain joins TRBV4-3 to TRBJ2-2; TRBD2 might be the D (5 bases). The CDR3 runs 17 residues. Trimming shortened V by 1 base and J by 9 bases, and 21 bases separated the two germline ends. CDR1 is LGHNA and CDR2 is YSLEER in the germline V gene. CDR3 nucleotides: TGCGCCAGCAGCCAAGGGACTCGCTTCTCCCTGTACAGGGAGCTGTTTTTT. Protein: CASSQGTRFSLYRELFF.

This chain joins TRBV10-3 and TRBJ2-7; TRBD2 matches 10 bases. The CDR3 is 15 amino acids. Germline lookup yields CDR1 ENHRY and CDR2 SYGVKD. V gave up 5 bases and J gave up 4 bases; unmatched junction bases: 8. CDR3 bases: TGTGCCATCAGTAGAGTAGCTAGCGGGAGTTACGAGCAGTACTTC. Translating it yields CAISRVASGSYEQYF.

This sequence joins TRBV6-6 and TRBJ1-5; D gene uncertain. Germline CDR1 reads MNHNY; CDR2 reads SVGAGI (reference sequence). The V end lost 7 bases, the J end lost 6 bases, and 19 bases lay between the germline ends. The CDR3 is 15 amino acids. The CDR3 is CASTPGTAAGQPQHF. CDR3 sequence (DNA): TGTGCCAGCACTCCAGGTACCGCAGCGGGTCAGCCCCAGCATTTT.